The clone carrying this T cell receptor beta chain was counted a few times. The data are from a study of cytotoxic CD8 clonotypes in ibrutinib-treated CLL. With 5 bases removed from V and 10 bases from J, the gap between germline ends came to 17 bases. Germline V lookup: CDR1 LNHDA, CDR2 SQIVND (reference sequence). The CDR3 contains 14 residues. Sequencing was performed with immunoSEQ multiplex PCR; in TCRdb, only in-frame clones are kept and a portion is missing. The sample comprises some 19,000 clones, over 75% of which are singletons, and 5% to 7% rests with the top ten. The sequencing used PBMCs, collected before ibrutinib treatment. J is TRBJ1-4 and V is TRBV19; D remains ambiguous. The TCR comes from a human donor with chronic lymphocytic leukemia. DNA of the CDR3: TGTGCCAGTAGTGAGGCGACATCCTCTTCAAAACTGTTTTTT. It encodes CASSEATSSSKLFF.